Listed below are T cell receptor beta chains from one sample, sequenced in a study of T-cell memory formation after mild COVID-19. Using its own MiXCR run on the 5' RACE reads, TCRdb lists one record per CDR3 protein. The table shows 300,000 to 400,000 distinct CDR3 sequences, with 13% occurring only once. The source material was PBMCs or a T cell subset sorted from them (not recorded which). Receptor source: a man aged 18-30 years who had mild COVID-19 (a few samples of this study predate the infection). Cell type and time point are not known. Each CDR3 is given with its conserved first and last residue. D genes are given only for firm matches. Where a row states a size, it is once, few, many or the class of an expanded clone; other rows omit it.

>TRBV15|TRBJ1-1|-|TRBD1
TGTGCCACCAGCCCCCTGACAGGGGTCAACACTGAAGCTTTCTTT
CATSPLTGVNTEAFF
>TRBV7-9|TRBJ1-2|-|-
TGTGCCAGCAGCGGCCCGTGGGGGGCCTATGGCTACACCTTC
CASSGPWGAYGYTF
>TRBV5-6|TRBJ2-5|-|TRBD2
TGTGCCAGCAGCGGGCCGGGACTAGCAAGAGAGACCCAGTACTTC
CASSGPGLARETQYF
>TRBV3-1|TRBJ2-3|many|-
TGTGCCAGCAGCCTGAGAGGGCCGGATACGCAGTATTTT
CASSLRGPDTQYF
>TRBV4-1|TRBJ2-5|few|-
TGCGCCAGCAGCCCTCCGGAAGGCCGCAGAGACCAAGAGACCCAGTACTTC
CASSPPEGRRDQETQYF
>TRBV4-1|TRBJ1-2|-|-
TGCGCCAGCAGCCAAGATCCGCAGCTTCTAGCTAACTATGGCTACACCTTC
CASSQDPQLLANYGYTF
>TRBV18|TRBJ1-1|-|-
TGTGCCAGCTCGCGCAGGGAACCTCCTGAAGCTTTCTTT
CASSRREPPEAFF
>TRBV12-3/TRBV12-4|TRBJ1-5|-|TRBD1
TGTGCCAGCAGTTGGACAGGGGCCCGGGGCAATCAGCCCCAGCATTTT
CASSWTGARGNQPQHF
>TRBV5-1|TRBJ2-1|many|-
TGCGCCAGCAGCTTGGCACAGTACAATGAGCAGTTCTTC
CASSLAQYNEQFF
>TRBV4-1|TRBJ2-7|few|-
TGCGCCAGCAGCCAAGAGGGGACAAGAGTCTACGAGCAGTACTTC
CASSQEGTRVYEQYF
>TRBV12-3/TRBV12-4|TRBJ2-6|many|TRBD2
TGTGCCAGCAGCTCGGGGGGCTCTGGGGCCAACGTCCTGACTTTC
CASSSGGSGANVLTF
>TRBV20-1|TRBJ1-1|-|-
TGCAGTGCTAGATCCCTAGGCACTGAAGCTTTCTTT
CSARSLGTEAFF
>TRBV4-2|TRBJ2-3|many|TRBD2
TGTGCCAGCAGCCAAGAACCAGCGGGGGCCACAGATACGCAGTATTTT
CASSQEPAGATDTQYF
>TRBV11-2|TRBJ1-5|few|TRBD1
TGTGCCAGCAGTCCCCAGGGGGCCCGACAGCCCCAGCATTTT
CASSPQGARQPQHF
>TRBV7-9|TRBJ1-2|few|-
TGTGCCAGCAGCTTAGAAACGTGGCAGGGTATGAGCTATGGCTACACCTTC
CASSLETWQGMSYGYTF
>TRBV5-1|TRBJ2-5|few|-
TGCGCCAGCAGCTTACCCGACAGGGAGGGAGAGACCCAGTACTTC
CASSLPDREGETQYF
>TRBV5-1|TRBJ1-1|-|-
TGCGCCAGCAGCCCGGACGGAATCAGGATGAACACTGAAGCTTTCTTT
CASSPDGIRMNTEAFF
>TRBV29-1|TRBJ2-4|few|-
TGCAGCGCCCGGGACGGAGCCAAAAACATTCAGTACTTC
CSARDGAKNIQYF
>TRBV7-2|TRBJ1-6|few|-
TGTGCCAGCAGCTTAGGCCCCCTGGACAGTTCACCCCTCCACTTT
CASSLGPLDSSPLHF
>TRBV7-2|TRBJ2-5|-|TRBD1
TGTGCCAGCAGCGCCGGGACAGGGGTGAGAGAGACCCAGTACTTC
CASSAGTGVRETQYF
>TRBV2|TRBJ2-7|-|TRBD2
TGTGCCAGCAGGTCAGCGGGGGAGCAGTACTTC
CASRSAGEQYF
>TRBV10-3|TRBJ1-2|few|TRBD1
TGTGCCATCAGTCGTGACAGGGCCGACTATGGCTACACCTTC
CAISRDRADYGYTF
>TRBV27|TRBJ2-7|few|-
TGTGCCAGCAGTTTATCACAAGGCAGCCTCTACGAGCAGTACTTC
CASSLSQGSLYEQYF
>TRBV29-1|TRBJ1-2|-|TRBD1
TGCAGCGCCATGACGGGACAGGGGGCGAATGGCTACACCTTC
CSAMTGQGANGYTF
>TRBV15|TRBJ1-5|few|-
TGTGCCACCAGCAGAGCGGGCGGCCAGCCCCAGCATTTT
CATSRAGGQPQHF
>TRBV5-1|TRBJ2-7|many|-
TGCGCCAGCGTCGGAGGGGACCTACGGTCCGAGCAGTACTTC
CASVGGDLRSEQYF
>TRBV20-1|TRBJ2-1|few|TRBD2
TGCAGTGCTAGACTTCTCCCTAGCGGGGGGGCCGGGTGGAATTACAATGAGCAGTTCTTC
CSARLLPSGGAGWNYNEQFF
>TRBV7-9|TRBJ2-5|few|-
TGTGCCAGCAGGCTAACGCGGGACACCCAAGAGACCCAGTACTTC
CASRLTRDTQETQYF
>TRBV12-3/TRBV12-4|TRBJ1-2|-|-
TGTGCCAGCAGTTTAGCTGTTGGGTCGAGTCAGGAGGGCTATGGCTACACCTTC
CASSLAVGSSQEGYGYTF
>TRBV12-3/TRBV12-4|TRBJ2-5|few|-
TGTGCCAGCAGCCCCACGATAGCGTTTAGCGTAGAGACCCAGTACTTC
CASSPTIAFSVETQYF
>TRBV4-1|TRBJ2-7|-|-
TGCGCCAGCAGTCTCGACAGGGCCTCGGGAGTCTACGAGCAGTACTTC
CASSLDRASGVYEQYF
>TRBV24-1|TRBJ2-3|few|-
TGTGCCACCAGTGATCCGGGACGGGGAGATACGCAGTATTTT
CATSDPGRGDTQYF
>TRBV7-8|TRBJ2-7|-|-
TGTGCCAGCAGCGCGGGGCTCTCAGGCGAGCAGTACTTC
CASSAGLSGEQYF
>TRBV7-3|TRBJ2-3|few|-
TGTGCCAGCAGCCCATACCCACGGACCGATACGCAGTATTTT
CASSPYPRTDTQYF
>TRBV2|TRBJ2-3|-|TRBD1
TGTGCCAGCATTACGGGACAGGGCACAGATACGCAGTATTTT
CASITGQGTDTQYF
>TRBV7-6|TRBJ2-7|few|-
TGTGCCAGCAGCTTAGCGGGCGGAGGTTACGAGCAGTACTTC
CASSLAGGGYEQYF
>TRBV7-2|TRBJ2-7|-|-
TGTGCCAGCAGCTTAGGACAGCACTCCTACGAGCAGTACTTC
CASSLGQHSYEQYF
>TRBV13|TRBJ2-7|-|TRBD2
TGTGCCAGCAGCCGAGGCCCCTCTAGCGGGGAAGTATTTGGCGAGCAGTACTTC
CASSRGPSSGEVFGEQYF
>TRBV7-2|TRBJ2-4|many|TRBD2
TGTGCCAGCAGCGCCAGCGGGGGGGCCGGGGAAAACATTCAGTACTTC
CASSASGGAGENIQYF
>TRBV2|TRBJ2-7|few|TRBD1
TGTGCCAGCGCCTGGACAGGGGAGAGCTACGAGCAGTACTTC
CASAWTGESYEQYF
>TRBV24-1|TRBJ2-3|few|-
TGTGCCACCAGTGCCTACAGGGTTGCAGATACGCAGTATTTT
CATSAYRVADTQYF
>TRBV6-5|TRBJ2-7|-|-
TGTGCCAGCAGTTACCACCAGGGGCCCTACGAGCAGTACTTC
CASSYHQGPYEQYF
>TRBV10-3|TRBJ1-6|-|-
TGTGCCATCAGTGACGGGGGGTATTCACCCCTCCACTTT
CAISDGGYSPLHF